This passage covers 5 T cell receptor beta chains from one sample sequenced in a study of beta chain features in type 1 diabetes. Study results and limitations: Significant though moderate, a shortening of TCRB CDR3s appeared in all four CD4+ subsets of Type 1 diabetes patients.

The antigens of these receptors remain unknown. Of the isolated RNA, all was reverse transcribed, and so the sequenced material was expressed TCRB transcripts. The data were produced by immunoSEQ multiplex PCR, yet TCRdb's version contains in-frame clones alone and is incomplete. Of 500,000 to 650,000 clones in the sample, about an eighth were seen once. The specimen was naive CD4+ T cells from blood. These TCRs come from a man in his thirties or forties with type 1 diabetes.

This clone was observed a few times. V usage is TRBV11-2 and J usage is TRBJ2-1; D gene unclear. Trimming took 3 bases from V and 2 from J, leaving 11 bases between them. This CDR3 is 15 amino acids long. The V gene's germline CDR1 is SGHAT and CDR2 FQNNGV. CDR3 DNA: TGTGCCAGCAGCTTTGACTCGCCCCCCTACAATGAGCAGTTCTTC. Amino acid sequence: CASSFDSPPYNEQFF.

This chain uses TRBV5-1 with TRBJ2-3; 9 bases are shared with TRBD2. The CDR3 has 16 residues. Trimming removed 0 bases from V and 0 bases from J; junction bases left unmatched: 2. Germline V gene lookup returns CDR1 SGHRS and CDR2 YFSETQ. The CDR3 coding sequence is TGCGCCAGCAGCTTGGCCACTAGCGGGAGCACAGATACGCAGTATTTT. Its translation: CASSLATSGSTDTQYF. The entire variable domain, with the rest obtained from reference TRBV5-1 and TRBJ2-3, is as follows: KAGVTQTPRYLIKTRGQQVTLSCSPISGHRSVSWYQQTPGQGLQFLFEYFSETQRNKGNFPGRFSGRQFSNSRSEMNVSTLELGDSALYLCASSLATSGSTDTQYFGPGTRLTVL.

The chain links TRBV5-1 to TRBJ2-1, with 9 nucleotides matching TRBD1. The V and J ends lost 5 bases and 7 bases, in that order; junction bases with no gene match: 4. The length of the CDR3 is 13 residues. Germline V gives CDR1 SGHRS, CDR2 YFSETQ. CDR3 in amino acids: CASRYGQGNEQFF. CDR3 DNA sequence: TGCGCCAGCAGGTATGGACAGGGGAATGAGCAGTTCTTC.

This chain joins TRBV5-1 and TRBJ1-6; 10 nucleotides line up with TRBD1. The CDR3 totals 14 residues. Looked up from germline, CDR1 is SGHRS and CDR2 is YFSETQ. Trimming cost V 4 bases and J 8 bases; bases outside gene matches: 3. CDR3 in amino acids: CASSQGTGDSPLHF. The CDR3 nucleotides read TGCGCCAGCAGCCAGGGGACAGGGGATTCACCCCTCCACTTT.

The chain combines TRBV6-1 with TRBJ2-7; 9 nucleotides line up with TRBD1. With V trimmed by 0 bases and J by 2 bases, 2 bases remained unmatched. The CDR3 totals 15 residues. Germline V gene data show CDR1 as MNHNS and CDR2 as SASEGT. CDR3 sequence: CASSEAGTGTYEQYF. The CDR3 bases are TGTGCCAGCAGTGAAGCCGGGACAGGGACCTACGAGCAGTACTTC.